Presented here are 16 T cell receptor beta chains from one specimen sequenced in a study of T cells in localized non-small cell lung cancer. The assay was immunoSEQ multiplex PCR, and TCRdb's table has in-frame clones only and misses some. The top ten hold less than 9% of the sample, which has tens of thousands of clones, approximately 90% seen once. Sequenced here: peripheral blood, sampled before any cancer treatment. The receptor source for this set is a woman aged 35 to 69 with stage I lung adenocarcinoma.

The rearrangement uses TRBV6-6 and TRBJ2-7; 7 nucleotides match TRBD2. Germline CDR1 MNHNY, CDR2 SVGAGI (reference sequence). V dropped 2 bases and J dropped 5; count of bases not matched to a gene: 9. The CDR3 has 15 amino acids. CDR3 sequence reads: CASSYIGGRVDEQYF. CDR3 sequence (DNA): TGTGCCAGCAGTTACATCGGGGGGAGGGTCGACGAGCAGTACTTC.

The chain joins TRBV5-1 to TRBJ1-1, with D uncertain. Germline V gene sequence: CDR1 SGHRS, CDR2 YFSETQ. The V end was cut by 0 bases, the J end by 1 base, with 7 bases between. This CDR3 has 14 residues. The CDR3 protein is CASSLDRGNTEAFF. The DNA for the CDR3 is TGCGCCAGCAGCTTGGATCGGGGGAACACTGAAGCTTTCTTT. Variable domain in full (rest from reference TRBV5-1 and TRBJ1-1): KAGVTQTPRYLIKTRGQQVTLSCSPISGHRSVSWYQQTPGQGLQFLFEYFSETQRNKGNFPGRFSGRQFSNSRSEMNVSTLELGDSALYLCASSLDRGNTEAFFGQGTRLTVV.

The chain uses TRBV11-3 and TRBJ1-1; no definite D call. The V gene lost 5 bases and the J gene lost 5 bases, with 6 bases spanning the gap. The CDR3 is 11 residues long. Germline loops: CDR1 SGHNT, CDR2 YENEEA. The CDR3 is CASSPWTEAFF. The CDR3 DNA reads TGTGCCAGCAGCCCCTGGACTGAAGCTTTCTTT.

The gene calls are TRBV18 and TRBJ1-1; possible D gene TRBD1, 6 bases. V was clipped by 10 bases and J by 1 base, with 13 bases between them. This CDR3 has 13 residues. Germline-derived CDR1 and CDR2 are KGHSH and LQKENI. The CDR3 here is CATSRGQNTEAFF. In DNA form, the CDR3 reads TGTGCCACCAGCAGGGGCCAGAACACTGAAGCTTTCTTT.

The chain is built from TRBV11-3 and TRBJ1-2; no reliable D call. V was trimmed by 0 bases and J by 0 bases, leaving 8 bases between them. Looked up from germline, CDR1 is SGHNT and CDR2 is YENEEA. This CDR3 comprises 15 residues. For the CDR3, the DNA is TGTGCCAGCAGCTTAGAAACGGGGTCTAACTATGGCTACACCTTC. This translates into CASSLETGSNYGYTF.

The chain joins TRBV5-1 to TRBJ2-1; a weak D match, TRBD2 (7 bases). V lost 2 bases and J 8 bases, leaving 11 bases between the germline ends. The germline V gene encodes CDR1 SGHRS and CDR2 YFSETQ. This CDR3 is 13 amino acids long. CDR3 loop: CASSFGGADEQFF. In DNA, the CDR3 is TGCGCCAGCAGCTTTGGGGGGGCCGATGAGCAGTTCTTC.

The V call is TRBV7-8, the J call TRBJ2-7; D uncertain. This CDR3 is built from 14 residues. The V gene lost 1 base and the J gene lost 3 bases, with 10 bases spanning the gap. The germline gives CDR1 SGHVS, CDR2 FQNEAQ. The CDR3 is CASSLGGSDYEQYF. Written as DNA, the CDR3 is TGTGCCAGCAGCTTAGGTGGTTCGGACTACGAGCAGTACTTC.

This clone was counted a single time. V gene TRBV7-2 combines with J gene TRBJ2-2, with 7 nucleotides matching TRBD1. The V gene's germline CDR1 is SGHTA and CDR2 FQGNSA. This CDR3 is 16 amino acids long. Losses at the gene ends were 4 bases for V and 2 bases for J; bases not matched to a gene: 7. CDR3 protein: CASSSHRGLNTGELFF. The CDR3 nucleotides are TGTGCCAGCAGCTCTCACAGGGGCCTTAACACCGGGGAGCTGTTTTTT.

This chain uses TRBV27 with TRBJ2-1, with 9 bases aligning to TRBD1. The CDR3 extends over 18 amino acids. Unmatched junction bases numbered 15, after V lost 6 bases and J lost 3 bases. CDR1 and CDR2 from the germline V gene are MNHEY and SMNVEV (reference sequence). The CDR3 is CASRPRTGVINRYNEQFF. The CDR3 nucleotides read TGTGCCAGCAGGCCAAGGACAGGGGTTATCAATCGCTACAATGAGCAGTTCTTC.

This clone showed up just once. The chain is built from TRBV11-2 and TRBJ1-4; the match to TRBD1 covers 7 bases. From germline, CDR1 is SGHAT and CDR2 FQNNGV. V was pared by 3 bases and J by 8 bases, with 9 bases of the junction left unmatched. The CDR3 consists of 15 residues. In DNA form, the CDR3 reads TGTGCCAGCAGCTTCGTTGACAGGGAGTGGGAAAAACTGTTTTTT. Amino acids: CASSFVDREWEKLFF.

The V and J genes are TRBV6-5 and TRBJ1-4; possible D gene TRBD1, 5 bases. Germline CDR1 MNHEY, CDR2 SVGAGI. The CDR3 length is 13 residues. V dropped 7 bases and J dropped 3 bases, with 9 bases sitting between them. CDR3 bases: TGTGCCAGCAAGGAAGGGGCTAATGAAAAACTGTTTTTT. Its protein product is CASKEGANEKLFF.

The chain has TRBV6-6 and TRBJ1-2; 10 positions match TRBD1. Germline trimming cut 6 bases from V and 3 bases from J; bases unmatched to any gene: 4. CDR1 is MNHNY, CDR2 SVGAGI, per germline (reference sequence). CDR3 length: 14 amino acids. CDR3 sequence reads: CASRTGGEDYGYTF. The CDR3 DNA reads TGTGCCAGCAGGACAGGGGGCGAAGACTATGGCTACACCTTC.

The chain combines TRBV30 with TRBJ1-6, with D maybe TRBD1 (5 bases). This CDR3 is built from 15 residues. Germline CDR1 reads GTSNPN; CDR2 reads SVGIG (reference sequence). Trimming took off 5 bases at V and 3 bases at J, with 14 bases between the two ends. CDR3 coding DNA: TGTGCCTGGGGGGACGGGCAGAGCTATAATTCACCCCTCCACTTT. This encodes CAWGDGQSYNSPLHF.

The chain has TRBV6-5 and TRBJ2-5, with unresolved D. Germline V lookup: CDR1 MNHEY, CDR2 SVGAGI. This CDR3 is 14 amino acids long. Trimming pared 6 bases from V and 1 base from J, leaving 12 bases between. Written as DNA, the CDR3 is TGTGCCAGCAGGATGACACTGTCCCAAGAGACCCAGTACTTC. Amino acids: CASRMTLSQETQYF.

This chain joins TRBV19 and TRBJ1-1; D remains unclear. Germline V gene lookup returns CDR1 LNHDA and CDR2 SQIVND (reference sequence). There are 13 residues in the CDR3. Trimming pared 0 bases from V and 7 bases from J, leaving 9 bases between. The CDR3 coding sequence is TGTGCCAGTAGTATAGATGCGGCGGGTGAAGCTTTCTTT. This translates into CASSIDAAGEAFF.

The J gene is TRBJ1-5, the V gene TRBV28, with 9 nucleotides matching TRBD1. This CDR3 has 17 amino acids. Trimming at V came to 2 bases and at J to 2 bases, leaving 7 bases not matched to a gene. Germline V gives CDR1 MDHEN, CDR2 SYDVKM. The CDR3 DNA is TGTGCCAGCAGTTTACCGACAGGGGGGATTGGCAATCAGCCCCAGCATTTT. Translated: CASSLPTGGIGNQPQHF.